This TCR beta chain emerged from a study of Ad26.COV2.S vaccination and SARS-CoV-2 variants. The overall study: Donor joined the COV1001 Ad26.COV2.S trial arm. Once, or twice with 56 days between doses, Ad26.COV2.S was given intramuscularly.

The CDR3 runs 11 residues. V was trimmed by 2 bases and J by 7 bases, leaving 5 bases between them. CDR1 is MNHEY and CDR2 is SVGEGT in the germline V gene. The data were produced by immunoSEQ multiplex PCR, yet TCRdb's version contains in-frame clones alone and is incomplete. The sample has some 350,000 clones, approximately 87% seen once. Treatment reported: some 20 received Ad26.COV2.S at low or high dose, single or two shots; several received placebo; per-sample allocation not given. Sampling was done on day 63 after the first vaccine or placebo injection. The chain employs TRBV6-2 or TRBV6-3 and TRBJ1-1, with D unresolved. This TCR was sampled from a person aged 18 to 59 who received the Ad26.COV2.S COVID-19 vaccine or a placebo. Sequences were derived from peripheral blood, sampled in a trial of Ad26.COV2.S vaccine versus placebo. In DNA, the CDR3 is TGTGCCAGCAGTTACCTGGGTGAAGCTTTCTTT. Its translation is CASSYLGEAFF.